This entry is about one TCR beta chain. As originally analysed: Amplification of reference gene primers provided the estimated nucleated cell counts. Assay: immunoSEQ multiplex PCR; the TCRdb copy retains only in-frame clones and omits some. D and trimming come from the DNA, and the V and J calls and clone size come from that table. The sample holds under 150,000 clones; about 88% are singletons and the top ten take 8.4%. The data originate from a study of blood T cell repertoires in COVID-19. Study-level background: Acute-phase and convalescent COVID-19 samples originated in the United States, Italy and Spain. The cDNA or gDNA used as material had been derived from T cells, B-cell-depleted T cells, or PBMCs.

This CDR3 has 10 residues. Trimming left V 7 bases short and J 3 bases short, with 4 bases between. This TCR was recovered from a woman in her 70s who had recovered from COVID-19. The sequencing sample was made of peripheral blood. The V gene is TRBV12-3 or TRBV12-4, the J gene TRBJ2-7; no definite D call. CDR3 sequence (DNA): TGTGCCAGCACCCACTACGAGCAGTACTTC. Its translation: CASTHYEQYF.